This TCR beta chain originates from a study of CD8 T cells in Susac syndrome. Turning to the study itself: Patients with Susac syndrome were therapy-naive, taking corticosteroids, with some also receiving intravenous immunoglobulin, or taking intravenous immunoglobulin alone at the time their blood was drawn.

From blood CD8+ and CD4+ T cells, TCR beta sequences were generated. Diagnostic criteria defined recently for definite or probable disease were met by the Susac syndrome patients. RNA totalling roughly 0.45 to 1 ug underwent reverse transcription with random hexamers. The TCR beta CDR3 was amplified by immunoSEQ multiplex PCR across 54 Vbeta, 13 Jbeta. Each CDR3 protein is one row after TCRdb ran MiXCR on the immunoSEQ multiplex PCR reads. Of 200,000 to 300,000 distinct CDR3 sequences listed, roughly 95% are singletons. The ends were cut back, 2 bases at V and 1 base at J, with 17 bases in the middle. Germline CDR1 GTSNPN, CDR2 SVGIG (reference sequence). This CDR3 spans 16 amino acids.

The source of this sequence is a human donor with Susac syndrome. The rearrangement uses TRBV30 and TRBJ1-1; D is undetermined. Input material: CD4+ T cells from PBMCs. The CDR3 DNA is TGTGCCTGGAGTAGGGATAGGGTGGTCCAGAACACTGAAGCTTTCTTT. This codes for CAWSRDRVVQNTEAFF.